These 9 T cell receptor beta chains originate from one sample sequenced in a study of blood T cell repertoires in COVID-19. Sequenced by immunoSEQ multiplex PCR; TCRdb stores in-frame clones only, minus some. The sample lists 140,000 or so clones, over 70% occurring once. Sequenced input: peripheral blood. The source is a man over 45 with active or convalescent COVID-19.

This clone showed up just a few times. The rearrangement joins TRBV7-9 to TRBJ1-1; 10 bases agree with TRBD1. The CDR3 sequence is 18 residues long. Germline trimming cut 4 bases from V and 2 bases from J; bases unmatched to any gene: 13. Germline V gives CDR1 SEHNR, CDR2 FQNEAQ (reference sequence). For the CDR3, the DNA is TGTGCCAGCAGCTCCCCGTCCGGGACAGGGGTGTTTAACACTGAAGCTTTCTTT. It translates to CASSSPSGTGVFNTEAFF.

This clone was picked up a small number of times. V usage is TRBV18 and J usage is TRBJ1-6; D call uncertain. Trimming shortened V by 0 bases and J by 14 bases, and 14 bases separated the two germline ends. The CDR3 spans 14 residues. The V gene's germline CDR1 is KGHSH and CDR2 LQKENI. The CDR3 loop is CASSPPIDRGALHF. Here the CDR3 DNA reads TGTGCCAGCTCACCACCGATCGACCGAGGCGCCCTCCACTTT.

This clone has only one observation. J is TRBJ2-1 and V is TRBV10-3; the match to TRBD1 covers 8 bases. The CDR3 extends over 16 amino acids. V shed 3 bases, J shed 9 bases, and the junction held 13 bases outside the gene matches. The V gene's germline CDR1 is ENHRY and CDR2 SYGVKD. DNA of the CDR3: TGTGCCATCAGTGACCGGATGGACAGGGAGGCCCTTGAGCAGTTCTTC. It encodes CAISDRMDREALEQFF.

The chain employs TRBV28 and TRBJ2-7, with 10 positions matching TRBD2. J lost 1 base, V lost 7 bases, and 10 bases had no gene match. The germline CDR1 and CDR2 sequences are MDHEN and SYDVKM. The CDR3 has 16 amino acids. CDR3 DNA sequence: TGTGCCAGCAAACCAGCCGGGACTAGCGAATCCTACGAGCAGTACTTC. Amino acid sequence: CASKPAGTSESYEQYF. The variable domain in full, with the rest retrieved from reference TRBV28 and TRBJ2-7, is DVKVTQSSRYLVKRTGEKVFLECVQDMDHENMFWYRQDPGLGLRLIYFSYDVKMKEKGDIPEGYSVSREKKERFSLILESASTNQTSMYLCASKPAGTSESYEQYFGPGTRLTVT.

The chain has TRBV11-2 and TRBJ1-3; TRBD1 might be the D (5 bases). The CDR3 totals 14 residues. The germline gives CDR1 SGHAT, CDR2 FQNNGV. The V gene lost 2 bases and the J gene lost 2 bases, with 7 bases spanning the gap. The CDR3 is CASSLTGTGNTIYF. CDR3 nucleotides: TGTGCCAGCAGCTTAACAGGCACTGGAAACACCATATATTTT. Based on the CDR3 plus reference TRBV11-2 and TRBJ1-3, the full variable domain is EAGVAQSPRYKIIEKRQSVAFWCNPISGHATLYWYQQILGQGPKLLIQFQNNGVVDDSQLPKDRFSAERLKGVDSTLKIQPAKLEDSAVYLCASSLTGTGNTIYFGEGSWLTVV.

This clone occurred once. This chain joins TRBV12-5 and TRBJ2-3; D is unclear. Germline CDR1 is LGHNT and CDR2 is FRNRAP. Trimming removed 6 bases at V and 0 bases at J, with 10 bases between. CDR3 length: 14 amino acids. The CDR3 protein is CASGHGPSTDTQYF. In DNA form, the CDR3 reads TGTGCTAGTGGCCATGGGCCGAGCACAGATACGCAGTATTTT.

This rearrangement joins TRBV19 to TRBJ2-5, with TRBD2 matching over 7 bases. The CDR3 covers 14 residues. Germline CDR1 LNHDA, CDR2 SQIVND (reference sequence). Trimming took 7 bases from V and 0 from J; bases not matched to a gene: 5. The CDR3 DNA sequence: TGTGCCAGTAATTGGGGGGGGGACCAAGAGACCCAGTACTTC. The encoded protein is CASNWGGDQETQYF. The full variable domain, with the rest looked up from reference TRBV19 and TRBJ2-5, is DGGITQSPKYLFRKEGQNVTLSCEQNLNHDAMYWYRQDPGQGLRLIYYSQIVNDFQKGDIAEGYSVSREKKESFPLTVTSAQKNPTAFYLCASNWGGDQETQYFGPGTRLLVL.

The V gene is TRBV7-9, the J gene TRBJ2-7; 7 bases line up with TRBD2. Germline CDR1 is SEHNR and CDR2 is FQNEAQ (reference sequence). V lost 1 base to trimming and J lost 11 bases; unmatched junction nucleotides: 8. The CDR3 has 13 amino acids. CDR3 protein: CASSLGGGAGKYF. The DNA of the CDR3 is TGTGCCAGCAGCTTAGGGGGAGGGGCAGGGAAGTACTTC. The variable domain in full, completed from reference TRBV7-9 and TRBJ2-7, reads DTGVSQNPRHKITKRGQNVTFRCDPISEHNRLYWYRQTLGQGPEFLTYFQNEAQLEKSRLLSDRFSAERPKGSFSTLEIQRTEQGDSAMYLCASSLGGGAGKYFGPGTRLTVT.

The V call is TRBV19, the J call TRBJ1-3; tentatively, D is TRBD1 (6 bases). Trimming cost V 10 bases and J 3 bases, with 16 bases left between them. The germline V gene has CDR1 LNHDA and CDR2 SQIVND (reference sequence). This CDR3 has 14 amino acids. The chain's CDR3 is CATLGGGGGNTIYF. CDR3 DNA: TGTGCCACCCTGGGCGGGGGCGGTGGAAACACCATATATTTT.